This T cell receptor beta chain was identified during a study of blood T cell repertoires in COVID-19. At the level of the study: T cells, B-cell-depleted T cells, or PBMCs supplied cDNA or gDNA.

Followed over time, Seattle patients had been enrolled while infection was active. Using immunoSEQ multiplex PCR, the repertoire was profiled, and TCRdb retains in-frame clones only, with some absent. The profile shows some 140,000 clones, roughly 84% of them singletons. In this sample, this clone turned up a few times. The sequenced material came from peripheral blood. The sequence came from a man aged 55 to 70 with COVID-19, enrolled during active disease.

CDR3 DNA sequence: TGTGCCTGGAGTAAGGACAGTACCATGAACACTGAAGCTTTCTTT. Protein: CAWSKDSTMNTEAFF. The rearrangement links TRBV30 to TRBJ1-1, with D possibly TRBD1 on 6 matching bases. The V gene lost 2 bases and the J gene lost 0 bases, with 13 bases spanning the gap. This CDR3 region has 15 residues. Germline V CDR1 and CDR2: GTSNPN, SVGIG (reference sequence).